This T cell receptor (beta chain) appears in the sequencing data of a study of neurological immune-mediated disorders. This clonotype has more than one count but fewer than ten. Its antigen is undetermined. Since a much larger clone is just one base distant, this may be a read error. The final CDR3 position lacks the conserved phenylalanine or tryptophan, pointing to a likely read error. This CDR3 spans 16 amino acids. In germline, CDR1 is SGHRS, CDR2 YFSETQ. Germline trimming cut 4 bases from V and 1 base from J; bases unmatched to any gene: 7. Study-wide results and caveats: HTLV-1-associated myelopathy led in TCR clonal expansion, while multiple sclerosis ranked lowest, below healthy controls. It was the repertoires of 18 of 34 multiple sclerosis patients that phylogenetic grouping placed in one related-CDR3 cluster, which is a possible signature.

5'RACE with 10-nucleotide random UMIs generated the cDNA. Each CDR3 protein is one row after TCRdb ran MiXCR on the 5' RACE reads. There are about 60,000 distinct CDR3 sequences in the sample; about 3.3% occur only once, and about 7.1% lies in the top ten. Sequenced material: PBMCs. This TCR was sampled from a woman aged 55 to 70 with multiple sclerosis. The chain couples TRBV5-1 to TRBJ2-4; 8 bases are a match to TRBD1. CDR3: CASSGGQAAAKNIQYC. For the CDR3, the DNA is TGCGCCAGCAGCGGGGGACAGGCCGCCGCCAAAAACATTCAGTACTGC.